This T cell receptor beta chain was captured by sequencing in a study of T cells in Graves' hyperthyroidism and ophthalmopathy. Study-wide background: The initial diagnosis was the point when peripheral blood was collected, ahead of any treatment.

General study points: Most thyroid clonotypes with frequency above 0.001 were detected in blood. Stable hyperthyroidism was told apart from ophthalmopathy by a model built on 13 V-J features.

Hyperthyroidism patients were newly diagnosed, had disease duration under 2 months, and were aged 18 to 65 years. Amplification targeted TCR beta CDR3 regions from RNA transcripts. The HTBI primer set drove a first-round RT-PCR of the TCR CDR3. TCRdb reanalysed the multiplex PCR reads using MiXCR and keeps one entry per CDR3 protein. The top ten clones hold less than 20% of a sample with around 690,000 distinct CDR3 sequences, 17% of them seen once. Note on this clonotype: Antigen unknown.

The sequenced sample was blood. The clonotype was recovered from a man aged 50-60 years with Graves' hyperthyroidism.

The CDR3 region has the DNA TGTGCCTGGAGTGTGGCAGCTGGGGCCAACGTCCTGACTTTC. Its protein product is CAWSVAAGANVLTF. The chain employs TRBV30 and TRBJ2-6; D call uncertain. Germline CDR1 GTSNPN, CDR2 SVGIG (reference sequence). This CDR3 has 14 residues. V lost 0 bases to trimming and J lost 2 bases, with 5 bases between them.